This TCR beta chain was observed in a study of identical twins. Germline V gives CDR1 SGHDT, CDR2 YYEEEE. The CDR3 is made up of 15 amino acids. Concerning this clonotype itself: Antigen specificity is unknown. The junction differs from germline at one of its ends, possibly a read error.

With template switching, a universal primer site was added, and the cDNA carried unique molecular identifiers. TCRdb re-called the 5' RACE reads through MiXCR, storing one row per CDR3 protein. The table has roughly 250,000 distinct CDR3 sequences, around 7% seen once. Study-level points and caveats: The models gave estimates that fell short of the out-of-frame TCR alpha sharing seen in monozygotic twins.

These data are also associated with another study on yellow fever vaccine responses in identical twins.

This sequence was found in a woman in her late teens or twenties in good health. The chain carries TRBV5-6 and TRBJ2-7, with 7 nucleotides matching TRBD2. Sequenced sample: memory (CD45RO+) T cells sorted from blood. The CDR3 is CASSLVGTTSSEQYF. CDR3 sequence (DNA): TGTGCCAGCAGCTTGGTCGGGACTACTTCCTCCGAGCAGTACTTC.